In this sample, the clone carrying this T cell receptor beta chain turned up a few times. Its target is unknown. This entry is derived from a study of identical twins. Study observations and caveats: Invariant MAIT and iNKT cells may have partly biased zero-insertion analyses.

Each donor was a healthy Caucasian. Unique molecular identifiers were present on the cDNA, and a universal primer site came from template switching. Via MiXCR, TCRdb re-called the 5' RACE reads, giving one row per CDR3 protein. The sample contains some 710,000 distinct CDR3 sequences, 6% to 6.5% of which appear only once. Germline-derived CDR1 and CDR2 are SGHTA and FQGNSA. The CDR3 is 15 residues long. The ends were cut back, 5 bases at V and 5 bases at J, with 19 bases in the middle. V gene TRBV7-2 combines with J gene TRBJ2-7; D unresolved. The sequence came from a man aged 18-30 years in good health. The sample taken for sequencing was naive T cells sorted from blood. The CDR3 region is CASSPLLGAYNEQYF. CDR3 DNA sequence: TGTGCCAGCAGCCCCTTGCTGGGTGCATACAACGAGCAGTACTTC.